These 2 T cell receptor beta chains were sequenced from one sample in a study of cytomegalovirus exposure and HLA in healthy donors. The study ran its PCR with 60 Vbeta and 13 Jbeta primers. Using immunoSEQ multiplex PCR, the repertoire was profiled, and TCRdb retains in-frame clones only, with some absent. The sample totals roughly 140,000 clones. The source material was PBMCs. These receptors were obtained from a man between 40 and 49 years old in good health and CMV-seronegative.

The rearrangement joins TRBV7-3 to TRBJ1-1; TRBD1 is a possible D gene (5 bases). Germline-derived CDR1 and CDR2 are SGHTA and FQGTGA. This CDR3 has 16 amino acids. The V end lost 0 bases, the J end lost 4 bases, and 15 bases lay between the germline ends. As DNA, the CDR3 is TGTGCCAGCAGCTTAACTGGGGGGATTGAGGGCACTGAAGCTTTCTTT. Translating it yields CASSLTGGIEGTEAFF.

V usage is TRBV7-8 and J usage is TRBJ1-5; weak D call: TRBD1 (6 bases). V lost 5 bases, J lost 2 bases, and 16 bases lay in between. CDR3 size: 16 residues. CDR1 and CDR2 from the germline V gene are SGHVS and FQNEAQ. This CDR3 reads CASSRQGTSGNQPQHF. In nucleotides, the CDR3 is TGTGCCAGCAGCCGCCAGGGGACCTCGGGCAATCAGCCCCAGCATTTT.